The 26 T cell receptor beta chains reported below all come from one sample, sequenced in a study of cytomegalovirus exposure and HLA in healthy donors (dated by TCRdb to 2016 to 2017). Libraries were made using the immunoSEQ multiplex PCR assay. For the multiplex PCR, a mixture combining 60 forward primers for TCR Vbeta segments and 13 reverse primers for TCR Jbeta segments was used. TCRdb re-hosts the immuneACCESS table, in-frame sequences only. Its copies lack some clones; in the studies checked, an unresolved V gene accounts for under half of them, and the cause for the rest is not known. Present in this sample are 100,000 to 130,000 clones, approximately 76% of which were seen just once. The biggest ten clones account for roughly 2% of the sample. Source material: PBMCs. The receptor source for this set is a man aged 18 to 29 in good health and CMV-seronegative.

This clone was observed once. This chain uses TRBV7-8 with TRBJ1-5; TRBD1 might be the D (5 bases). V was pared by 1 base and J by 6 bases, with 13 bases between. This CDR3 spans 15 amino acids. Germline V gene data show CDR1 as SGHVS and CDR2 as FQNEAQ. This chain's CDR3 is CASSLGASGGQPQHF. The CDR3, as DNA: TGTGCCAGCAGCTTAGGCGCAAGCGGGGGTCAGCCCCAGCATTTT.

The J gene is TRBJ2-6, the V gene TRBV6-6; TRBD1 aligns across 8 bases. CDR1 MNHNY and CDR2 SVGAGI come from the germline V gene (reference sequence). This CDR3 comprises 15 residues. The junction had 6 bases not matched to a gene; V was cut back by 7 bases and J by 4 bases. The CDR3 spells CASNKNRGGANVLTF. The CDR3 nucleotides read TGTGCCAGCAATAAAAACAGGGGGGGGGCCAACGTCCTGACTTTC.

The chain recombines TRBV29-1 with TRBJ1-5; 8 bases line up with TRBD1. Germline V gene data show CDR1 as SQVTM and CDR2 as ANQGSEA. J gave up 6 bases and V 4 bases, and 5 bases lay outside the gene matches. The CDR3 totals 13 residues. CDR3 sequence: CSVVDRAGQPQHF. CDR3 coding DNA: TGCAGCGTTGTGGACAGGGCTGGTCAGCCCCAGCATTTT.

The chain recombines TRBV5-1 with TRBJ2-5; 10 bases are a match to TRBD2. The CDR3 has 15 residues. Looked up from germline, CDR1 is SGHRS and CDR2 is YFSETQ. Germline trimming cut 0 bases from V and 2 bases from J; bases unmatched to any gene: 1. Here the CDR3 DNA reads TGCGCCAGCAGCTTGGGGACTAGCGGTCAAGAGACCCAGTACTTC. Translating gives CASSLGTSGQETQYF.

In its sample, this clone was seen once. V usage is TRBV7-9 and J usage is TRBJ2-7; 9 positions agree with TRBD1. Germline CDR1 reads SEHNR; CDR2 reads FQNEAQ (reference sequence). Trimming took 3 bases from V and 7 from J; bases not matched to a gene: 7. The CDR3 loop spans 14 amino acids. The CDR3 reads CASSLPGQGKEQYF. The CDR3 DNA follows: TGTGCCAGCAGCTTGCCGGGACAGGGTAAAGAGCAGTACTTC.

This sequence joins TRBV4-1 and TRBJ2-7; the D gene is possibly TRBD1 (7 bases). The germline CDR1 and CDR2 sequences are MGHRA and YSYEKL. CDR3 length: 14 residues. V lost 5 bases, J lost 3 bases, and 14 bases lay in between. Written as DNA, the CDR3 is TGCGCCAGCAGCTCCTACAGGGGAGGCTACGAGCAGTACTTC. Its protein is CASSSYRGGYEQYF.

The chain links TRBV6-1 to TRBJ1-6, with a tentative D call TRBD1 (5 bases). V was cut by 3 bases and J by 5 bases, with 11 bases left in between. The CDR3 is 15 amino acids. Germline V CDR1 and CDR2: MNHNS, SASEGT. CDR3 sequence (DNA): TGTGCCAGCAGTGAGGCAGGGAGGCATAATTCACCCCTCCACTTT. Its translation: CASSEAGRHNSPLHF.

The chain recombines TRBV5-1 with TRBJ1-4; 12 bases match TRBD1. The CDR3 spans 19 residues. The J segment lost 7 bases and the V segment lost 0 bases, leaving 13 bases of the junction unmatched. Germline V CDR1 and CDR2: SGHRS, YFSETQ. Here the CDR3 reads CASSLAPGQGAQGGEKLFF. DNA for the CDR3: TGCGCCAGCAGCTTGGCACCGGGACAGGGGGCGCAGGGTGGTGAAAAACTGTTTTTT.

The chain combines TRBV25-1 with TRBJ1-5, with TRBD1 as a possible D gene (5 bases). CDR1 and CDR2 (germline): MGHDK, SYGVNS. This CDR3 is 13 amino acids long. V was clipped by 4 bases and J by 5 bases, with 9 bases between them. The DNA of the CDR3 is TGTGCCAGCAGTGGCGGGGGGTATCAGCCCCAGCATTTT. Residues: CASSGGGYQPQHF.

This chain joins TRBV28 and TRBJ2-7; possible D gene TRBD2, 6 bases. The CDR3 has 15 amino acids. V lost 7 bases and J 0 bases, leaving 16 bases between the germline ends. Germline lookup yields CDR1 MDHEN and CDR2 SYDVKM. The CDR3 protein is CASTLGRGLSYEQYF. CDR3 coding DNA: TGTGCCAGCACCTTAGGGCGGGGCCTCTCCTACGAGCAGTACTTC.

This clone was found a few times. The rearrangement uses TRBV6-4 and TRBJ2-2; 12 positions agree with TRBD2. From germline, CDR1 is MRHNA and CDR2 SNTAGT. CDR3 length equals 15 residues. Trimming took 5 bases from V and 6 from J; bases not matched to a gene: 4. The DNA of the CDR3 is TGTGCCAGCAGTCGGACTAGCGGGGAGGCCGGGGAGCTGTTTTTT. Its protein product is CASSRTSGEAGELFF.

The CDR3 loop is CASSQASQGGRDEQYF. The CDR3 bases are TGTGCCAGCAGCCAAGCCTCTCAAGGGGGCCGGGACGAGCAGTACTTC. The J gene is TRBJ2-7, the V gene TRBV4-2, with TRBD1 matching over 7 bases. The CDR3 consists of 16 residues. J lost 5 bases, V lost 1 base, and 11 bases had no gene match. The germline gives CDR1 LGHNA, CDR2 YNFKEQ.

This clone was counted only a few times. This chain uses TRBV5-4 with TRBJ2-5; 9 positions match TRBD2. Trimming at V came to 4 bases and at J to 2 bases, leaving 6 bases not matched to a gene. The CDR3 extends over 15 amino acids. Germline V gene sequence: CDR1 SGHNT, CDR2 YYREEE (reference sequence). The CDR3 sequence: CASSTGLASQETQYF. Written as DNA, the CDR3 is TGTGCCAGCAGCACGGGACTAGCATCGCAAGAGACCCAGTACTTC.

This clone has a handful of counts. The chain links TRBV7-2 to TRBJ2-3; maybe TRBD1 (5 bases). The length of the CDR3 is 16 residues. V lost 0 bases and J lost 3, with 13 bases in between. Looked up from germline, CDR1 is SGHTA and CDR2 is FQGNSA. CDR3 sequence reads: CASSLALSQGTDTQYF. The CDR3, as DNA: TGTGCCAGCAGCTTAGCGCTAAGTCAGGGTACAGATACGCAGTATTTT.

V and J are TRBV5-6 and TRBJ2-7; the match to TRBD1 covers 9 bases. The germline V gene encodes CDR1 SGHDT and CDR2 YYEEEE. This CDR3 comprises 16 residues. The ends lost 1 base at V and 1 base at J; junction bases unmatched: 6. The CDR3 DNA follows: TGTGCCAGCAGCTTGATTGGGACAGGGTGGTCCTACGAGCAGTACTTC. Amino acid sequence: CASSLIGTGWSYEQYF.

This clone was recorded a few times. The chain carries TRBV5-5 and TRBJ2-1; 7 bases line up with TRBD1. The germline gives CDR1 SGHKS, CDR2 YYEKEE (reference sequence). After removal of 3 bases from V and 5 bases from J, the junction contained 11 bases not matched to a gene. This CDR3 contains 16 residues. The CDR3 protein is CASSSGVGGANNEQFF. For the CDR3, the DNA is TGTGCCAGCAGCTCCGGTGTAGGGGGCGCGAACAATGAGCAGTTCTTC. Drawing the rest from reference TRBV5-5 and TRBJ2-1, the complete variable domain is DAGVTQSPTHLIKTRGQQVTLRCSPISGHKSVSWYQQVLGQGPQFIFQYYEKEERGRGNFPDRFSARQFPNYSSELNVNALLLGDSALYLCASSSGVGGANNEQFFGPGTRLTVL.

The V call is TRBV5-1, the J call TRBJ2-1, with 12 bases that match TRBD2. Trimming removed 5 bases from V and 8 bases from J; junction bases left unmatched: 8. The CDR3 is 15 residues long. Germline-derived CDR1 and CDR2 are SGHRS and YFSETQ. The CDR3 DNA reads TGCGCCAGCAGGGCTAGCGGGGGGGCGAACGATGAGCAGTTCTTC. Translating it yields CASRASGGANDEQFF.

The gene calls are TRBV14 and TRBJ2-7; 10 bases align to TRBD1. The CDR3 contains 15 residues. The V gene's germline CDR1 is SGHDN and CDR2 FVKESK. V lost 4 bases and J lost 3; bases outside the gene matches: 6. The CDR3 coding sequence is TGTGCCAGCAGCCCCAGGGGACAGGGGAACTACGAGCAGTACTTC. Translating it yields CASSPRGQGNYEQYF.

The sample holds a few counts of this clone. The rearrangement links TRBV7-6 to TRBJ2-7; D is perhaps TRBD2 (5 bases). V lost 2 bases and J lost 0, with 11 bases in between. The V gene's germline CDR1 is SGHVS and CDR2 FNYEAQ. This CDR3 is 15 amino acids long. The CDR3 sequence: CASSLREGSSYEQYF. In DNA form, the CDR3 reads TGTGCCAGCAGCTTAAGGGAAGGGAGCTCCTACGAGCAGTACTTC.

The chain combines TRBV27 with TRBJ2-7; possibly TRBD2 for D (6 bases). The CDR3 contains 15 residues. Germline V gene sequence: CDR1 MNHEY, CDR2 SMNVEV (reference sequence). The V end lost 2 bases, the J end lost 2 bases, and 13 bases lay between the germline ends. The CDR3 sequence: CASSLGQAGTYEQYF. CDR3 sequence (DNA): TGTGCCAGCAGTTTAGGCCAGGCGGGGACCTACGAGCAGTACTTC.

This chain connects TRBV29-1 to TRBJ1-6; D gene ambiguous. Trimming took 8 bases from V and 1 from J, leaving 21 bases between them. Per the germline V gene, CDR1 is SQVTM and CDR2 is ANQGSEA. This CDR3 region has 17 residues. CDR3: CSSGKELEESYNSPLHF. DNA for the CDR3: TGCAGCTCCGGGAAGGAATTGGAGGAATCCTATAATTCACCCCTCCACTTT. Full variable domain (remainder filled in from reference TRBV29-1 and TRBJ1-6): SAVISQKPSRDICQRGTSLTIQCQVDSQVTMMFWYRQQPGQSLTLIATANQGSEATYESGFVIDKFPISRPNLTFSTLTVSNMSPEDSSIYLCSSGKELEESYNSPLHFGNGTRLTVT.

The rearrangement uses TRBV5-4 and TRBJ2-1; 10 nucleotides agree with TRBD2. The CDR3 totals 15 residues. Germline values: CDR1 SGHNT, CDR2 YYREEE (reference sequence). J lost 2 bases, V lost 4 bases, and 3 bases had no gene match. The CDR3 sequence is CASSPGTSAYNEQFF. CDR3 bases: TGTGCCAGCAGCCCCGGGACTAGCGCCTACAATGAGCAGTTCTTC.

The rearrangement joins TRBV18 to TRBJ2-1, with D uncertain. CDR1 is KGHSH, CDR2 LQKENI, per germline. Trimming shortened V by 3 bases and J by 1 base, and 10 bases separated the two germline ends. The CDR3 length is 15 residues. CDR3 DNA: TGTGCCAGCTCACCCTCCGCCGGTTCCTACAATGAGCAGTTCTTC. It specifies CASSPSAGSYNEQFF.

The V and J genes are TRBV5-6 and TRBJ2-7; D not certain. CDR1 is SGHDT, CDR2 YYEEEE, per germline. The CDR3 totals 12 residues. Trimming removed 2 bases at V and 8 bases at J, with 11 bases between. The CDR3 loop reads CASSLSESKQYF. The CDR3 DNA is TGTGCCAGCAGCTTATCGGAGAGCAAGCAGTACTTC.

The genes are TRBV13 and TRBJ1-2; 10 bases match TRBD1. CDR1 and CDR2 (germline): PRHDT, FYEKMQ (reference sequence). CDR3 size: 13 residues. The ends lost 5 bases at V and 9 bases at J; junction bases unmatched: 6. CDR3 loop: CASSPGQGMSYTF. The CDR3 DNA follows: TGTGCCAGCAGCCCGGGACAGGGGATGAGCTACACCTTC.

The J gene is TRBJ2-7, the V gene TRBV4-3, with D possibly being TRBD2 (5 bases). Trimming left V 0 bases short and J 3 bases short, with 12 bases between. From germline, CDR1 is LGHNA and CDR2 YSLEER. CDR3 length: 15 amino acids. As DNA, the CDR3 is TGCGCCAGCAGCCAAGACGGGTACCGGGACTACGAGCAGTACTTC. This gives the protein CASSQDGYRDYEQYF.